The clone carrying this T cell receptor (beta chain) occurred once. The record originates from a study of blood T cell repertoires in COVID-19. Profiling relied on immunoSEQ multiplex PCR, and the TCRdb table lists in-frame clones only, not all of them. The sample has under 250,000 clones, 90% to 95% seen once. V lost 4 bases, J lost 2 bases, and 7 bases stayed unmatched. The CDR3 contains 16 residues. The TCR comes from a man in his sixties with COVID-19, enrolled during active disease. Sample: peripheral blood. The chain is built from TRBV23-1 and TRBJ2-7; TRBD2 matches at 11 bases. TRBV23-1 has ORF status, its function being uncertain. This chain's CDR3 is CASSRTTSGDTYEQYF. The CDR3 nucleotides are TGCGCCAGCAGTCGCACGACTAGCGGGGATACCTACGAGCAGTACTTC.